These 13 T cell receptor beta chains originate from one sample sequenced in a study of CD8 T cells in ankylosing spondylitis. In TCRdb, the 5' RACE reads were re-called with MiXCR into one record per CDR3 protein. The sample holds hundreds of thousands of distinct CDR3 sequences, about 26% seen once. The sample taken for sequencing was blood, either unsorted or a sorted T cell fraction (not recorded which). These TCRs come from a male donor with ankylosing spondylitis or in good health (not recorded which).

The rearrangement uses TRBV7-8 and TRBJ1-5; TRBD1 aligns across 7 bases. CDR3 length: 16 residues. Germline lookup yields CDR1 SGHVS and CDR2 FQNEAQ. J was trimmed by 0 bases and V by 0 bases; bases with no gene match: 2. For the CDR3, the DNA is TGTGCCAGCAGCTTAGCGGGACAGAATAGCAATCAGCCCCAGCATTTT. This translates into CASSLAGQNSNQPQHF.

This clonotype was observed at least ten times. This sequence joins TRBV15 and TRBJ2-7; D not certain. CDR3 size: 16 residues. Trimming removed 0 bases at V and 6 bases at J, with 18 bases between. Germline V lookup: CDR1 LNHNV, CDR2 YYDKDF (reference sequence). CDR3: CATSRDSGRKSPEQYF. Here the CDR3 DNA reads TGTGCCACCAGCAGAGATTCCGGGCGTAAGAGCCCCGAGCAGTACTTC.

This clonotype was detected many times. The CDR3 coding sequence is TGTGCCAGCAGTTACGTGGGAGGCGAGCAGTACTTC. Residues: CASSYVGGEQYF. The chain uses TRBV6-2 or TRBV6-3 and TRBJ2-7, with D possibly matching TRBD2 (6 bases). Germline V gene data show CDR1 as MNHEY and CDR2 as SVGEGT. The CDR3 is 12 amino acids. The V and J ends lost 2 bases and 6 bases respectively, with 8 bases between them.

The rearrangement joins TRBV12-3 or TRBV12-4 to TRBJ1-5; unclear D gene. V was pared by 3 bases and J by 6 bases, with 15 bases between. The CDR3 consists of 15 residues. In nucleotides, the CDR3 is TGTGCCAGCAGTTTTTATTTGCGGTCGGGTCAGCCCCAGCATTTT. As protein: CASSFYLRSGQPQHF.

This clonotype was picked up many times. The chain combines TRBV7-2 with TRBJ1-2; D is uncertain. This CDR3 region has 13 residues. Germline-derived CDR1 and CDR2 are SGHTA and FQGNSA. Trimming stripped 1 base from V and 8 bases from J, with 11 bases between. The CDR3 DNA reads TGTGCCAGCAGCTTAGGTGTTTCGGCCGGCTACACCTTC. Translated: CASSLGVSAGYTF.

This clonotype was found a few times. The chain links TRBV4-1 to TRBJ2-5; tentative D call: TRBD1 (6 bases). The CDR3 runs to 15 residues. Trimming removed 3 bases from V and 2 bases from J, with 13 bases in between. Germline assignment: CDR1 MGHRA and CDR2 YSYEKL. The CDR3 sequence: CASSHPTTGQETQYF. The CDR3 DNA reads TGCGCCAGCAGCCATCCCACAACAGGGCAAGAGACCCAGTACTTC.

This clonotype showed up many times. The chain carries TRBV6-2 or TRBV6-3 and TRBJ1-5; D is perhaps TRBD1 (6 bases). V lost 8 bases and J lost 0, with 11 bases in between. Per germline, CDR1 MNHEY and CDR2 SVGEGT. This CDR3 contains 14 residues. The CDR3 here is CASRGTLSNQPQHF. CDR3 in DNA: TGTGCCAGCCGCGGGACACTTAGCAATCAGCCCCAGCATTTT.

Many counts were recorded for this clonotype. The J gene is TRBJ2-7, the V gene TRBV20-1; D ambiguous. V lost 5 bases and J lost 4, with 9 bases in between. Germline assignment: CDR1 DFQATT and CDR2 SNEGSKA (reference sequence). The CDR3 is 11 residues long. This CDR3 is CSAVSRYEQYF. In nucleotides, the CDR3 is TGCAGTGCTGTGTCAAGATACGAGCAGTACTTC.

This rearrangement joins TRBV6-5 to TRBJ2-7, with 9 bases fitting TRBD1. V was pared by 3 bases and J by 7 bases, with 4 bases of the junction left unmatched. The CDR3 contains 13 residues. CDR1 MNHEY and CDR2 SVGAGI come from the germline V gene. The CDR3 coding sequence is TGTGCCAGCAGTTATTCGACAGGGGGGGAGCAGTACTTC. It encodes CASSYSTGGEQYF.

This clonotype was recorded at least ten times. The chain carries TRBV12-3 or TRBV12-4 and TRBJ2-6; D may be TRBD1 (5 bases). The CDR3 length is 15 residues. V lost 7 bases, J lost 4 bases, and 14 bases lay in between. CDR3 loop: CASKPAGHGANVLTF. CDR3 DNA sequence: TGTGCCAGCAAGCCCGCAGGGCACGGGGCCAACGTCCTGACTTTC.

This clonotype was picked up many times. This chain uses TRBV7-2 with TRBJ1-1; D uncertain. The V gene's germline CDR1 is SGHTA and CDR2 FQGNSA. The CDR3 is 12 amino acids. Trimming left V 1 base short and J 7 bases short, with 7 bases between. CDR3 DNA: TGTGCCAGCAGCTTAGGGTATGGTGAAGCTTTCTTT. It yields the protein CASSLGYGEAFF.

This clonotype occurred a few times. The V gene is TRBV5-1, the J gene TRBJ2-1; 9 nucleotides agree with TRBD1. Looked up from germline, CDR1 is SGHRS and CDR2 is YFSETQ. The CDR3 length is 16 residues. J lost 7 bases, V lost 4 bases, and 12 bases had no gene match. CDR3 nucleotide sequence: TGCGCCAGCAGCGCCGGAACAGGGGGCTTTTTGAATGAGCAGTTCTTC. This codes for CASSAGTGGFLNEQFF.

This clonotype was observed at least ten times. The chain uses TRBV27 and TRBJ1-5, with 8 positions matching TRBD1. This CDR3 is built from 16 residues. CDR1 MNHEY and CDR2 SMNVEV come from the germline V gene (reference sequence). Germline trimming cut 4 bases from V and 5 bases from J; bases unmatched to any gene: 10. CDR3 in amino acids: CASSSSGQGSYQPQHF. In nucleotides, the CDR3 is TGTGCCAGCAGTTCCTCAGGACAGGGATCATATCAGCCCCAGCATTTT.